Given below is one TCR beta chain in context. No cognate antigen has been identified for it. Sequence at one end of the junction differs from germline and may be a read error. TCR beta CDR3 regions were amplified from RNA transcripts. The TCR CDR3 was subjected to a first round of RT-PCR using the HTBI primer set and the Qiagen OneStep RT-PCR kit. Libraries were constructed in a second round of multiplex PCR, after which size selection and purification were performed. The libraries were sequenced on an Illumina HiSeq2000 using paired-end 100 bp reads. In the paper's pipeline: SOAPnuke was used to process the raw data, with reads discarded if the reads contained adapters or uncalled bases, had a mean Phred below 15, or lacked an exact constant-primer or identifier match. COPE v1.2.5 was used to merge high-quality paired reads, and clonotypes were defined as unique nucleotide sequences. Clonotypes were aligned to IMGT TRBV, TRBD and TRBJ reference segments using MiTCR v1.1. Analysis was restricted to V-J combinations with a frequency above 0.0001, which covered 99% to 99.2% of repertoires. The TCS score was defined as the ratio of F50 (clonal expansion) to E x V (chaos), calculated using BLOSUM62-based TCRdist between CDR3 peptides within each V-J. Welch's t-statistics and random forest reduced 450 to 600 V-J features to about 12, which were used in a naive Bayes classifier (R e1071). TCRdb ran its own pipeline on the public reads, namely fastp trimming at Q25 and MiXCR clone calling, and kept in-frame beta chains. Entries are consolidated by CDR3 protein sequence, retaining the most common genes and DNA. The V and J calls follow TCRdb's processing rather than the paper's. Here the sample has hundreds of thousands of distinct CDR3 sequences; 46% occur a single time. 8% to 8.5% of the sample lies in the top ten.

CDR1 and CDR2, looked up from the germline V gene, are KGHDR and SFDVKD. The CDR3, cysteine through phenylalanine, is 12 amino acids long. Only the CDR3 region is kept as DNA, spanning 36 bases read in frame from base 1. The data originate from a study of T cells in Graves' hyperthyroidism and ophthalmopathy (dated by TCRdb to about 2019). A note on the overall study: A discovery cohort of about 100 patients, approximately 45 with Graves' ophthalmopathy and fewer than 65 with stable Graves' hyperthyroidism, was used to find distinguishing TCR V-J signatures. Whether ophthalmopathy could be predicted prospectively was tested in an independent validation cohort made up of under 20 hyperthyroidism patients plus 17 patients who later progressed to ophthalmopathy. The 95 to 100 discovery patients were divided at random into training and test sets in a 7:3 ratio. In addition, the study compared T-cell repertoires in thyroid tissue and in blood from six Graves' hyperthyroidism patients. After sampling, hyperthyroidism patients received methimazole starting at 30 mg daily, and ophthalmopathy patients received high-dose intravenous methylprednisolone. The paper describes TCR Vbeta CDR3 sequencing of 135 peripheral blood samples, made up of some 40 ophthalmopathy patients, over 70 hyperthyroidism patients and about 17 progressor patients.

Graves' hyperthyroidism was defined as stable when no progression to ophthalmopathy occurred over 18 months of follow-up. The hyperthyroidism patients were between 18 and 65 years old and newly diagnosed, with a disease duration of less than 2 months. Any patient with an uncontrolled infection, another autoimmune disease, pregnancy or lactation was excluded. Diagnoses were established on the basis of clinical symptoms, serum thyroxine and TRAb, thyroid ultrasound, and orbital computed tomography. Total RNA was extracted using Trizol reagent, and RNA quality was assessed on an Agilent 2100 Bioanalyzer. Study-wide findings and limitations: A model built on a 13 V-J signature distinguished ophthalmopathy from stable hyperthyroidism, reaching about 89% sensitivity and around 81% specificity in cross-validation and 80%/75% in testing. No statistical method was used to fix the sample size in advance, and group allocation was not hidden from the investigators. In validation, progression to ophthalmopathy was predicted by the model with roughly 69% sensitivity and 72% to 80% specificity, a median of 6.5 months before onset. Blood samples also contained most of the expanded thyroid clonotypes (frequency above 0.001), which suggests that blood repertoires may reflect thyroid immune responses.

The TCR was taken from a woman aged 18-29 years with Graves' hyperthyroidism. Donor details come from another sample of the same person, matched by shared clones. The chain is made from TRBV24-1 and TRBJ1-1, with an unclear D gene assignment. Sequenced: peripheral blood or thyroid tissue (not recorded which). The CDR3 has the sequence CATSSVNTEAFF. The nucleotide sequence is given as TGTGCCACCAGTTCAGTCAACACCGAAGCTTTCTTT.